There are a few counts of the clone carrying this T cell receptor (beta chain). This record comes from a study of CD8+CD57+ T cells in acquired aplastic anemia. The CDR3 spans 14 residues. Germline trimming cut 5 bases from V and 5 bases from J; bases unmatched to any gene: 3. Germline V CDR1 and CDR2: MNHNS, SASEGT. Genomic DNA served as template for TCR beta VDJ and CDR3 profiling. TCRdb itself ran the reads through MiXCR, one entry per CDR3 protein. The sample gives about 200,000 distinct CDR3 sequences, approximately 35% of which show up once; about 1.1% is in the top ten. The sample taken for sequencing was sorted CD4+, CD8+, or CD8+CD57+ T cells (not recorded which) from PBMCs. V is TRBV6-1 and J is TRBJ1-4, with TRBD1 matching over 9 bases. The TCR sequence derives from a human donor in good health, serving as a control. CDR3: CASSRTGVNEKLFF. The CDR3 bases are TGTGCCAGCAGTCGGACAGGGGTGAATGAAAAACTGTTTTTT.